These T cell receptor beta chains were read from a single sample in a study of blood T cell repertoires in COVID-19. Libraries were prepared by immunoSEQ multiplex PCR; TCRdb keeps only in-frame clonotypes and omits some of them. Of around 320,000 clones in the sample, about 91% are singletons; the top ten hold 6.9%. Sequencing used peripheral blood. The receptors were gathered from a woman aged 25 to 39 who had recovered from COVID-19. CDR3s include the opening cysteine and the closing phenylalanine or tryptophan. The D gene is left open where the match is weak. Size values are once, few and many counts, or a class for expanded clones, and some rows have none.

j_call	v_call	d_call	clone_size	cdr3_nt	cdr3_aa
TRBJ1-2	TRBV5-5	-	-	TGTGCCAGCAGCTTTGGAGGATCGGAGCCCCTTAACTATGGCTACACCTTC	CASSFGGSEPLNYGYTF
TRBJ2-4	TRBV9	TRBD2	-	TGTGCCAGCAGCTTTCGGACTAGCGGGGGGTTATTAGCCAAAAACATTCAGTACTTC	CASSFRTSGGLLAKNIQYF
TRBJ2-5	TRBV3-1/TRBV3-2	TRBD2	-	TGTGCCAGCAGCCCACCTGAGGGACTAGCGGGACAAGAGACCCAGTACTTC	CASSPPEGLAGQETQYF
TRBJ2-1	TRBV5-1	TRBD1	-	TGCGCCAGCAGCGCAGGGACAGCCTACCACAATGAGCAGTTCTTC	CASSAGTAYHNEQFF
TRBJ1-6	TRBV4-3	-	-	TGCGCCAGCAGCCAAGCCCGGTTCTCCTATAATTCACCCCTCCACTTT	CASSQARFSYNSPLHF
TRBJ2-7	TRBV27	TRBD2	-	TGTGCCAGCAGTTTACAGCGGGGGAGGAACGAGCAGTACTTC	CASSLQRGRNEQYF
TRBJ2-1	TRBV5-1	TRBD2	-	TGCGCCAGCAGCAGTATAGCGGGGGGTAAAAATGAGCAGTTCTTC	CASSSIAGGKNEQFF
TRBJ2-6	TRBV4-1	-	-	TGCGCCAGCAACCGGGGAGGCGGGCGCTCTGGGGCCAACGTCCTGACTTTC	CASNRGGGRSGANVLTF
TRBJ1-6	TRBV7-6	TRBD1	once	TGTGCCAGCAGCTTTGGACAGGGGCCGTCTAATTCACCCCTCCACTTT	CASSFGQGPSNSPLHF
TRBJ2-5	TRBV30	-	-	TGTGCCTGGGCGGGGTGGACCCAGTACTTC	CAWAGWTQYF
TRBJ1-3	TRBV11-2	-	-	TGTGCCAGCAGCCCAAAGAGGTTTTCTGGAAACACCATATATTTT	CASSPKRFSGNTIYF
TRBJ1-2	TRBV19	-	-	TGTGCCAGTAGTATCAGGGGCTATGGCTACACCTTC	CASSIRGYGYTF
TRBJ2-1	TRBV9	TRBD1	-	TGTGCCAGCAGCGAGGGGACAGGGGGCTACAATGAGCAGTTCTTC	CASSEGTGGYNEQFF
TRBJ2-5	TRBV19	TRBD1	once	TGTGCCAGTAGTATAGGGGACAGTAAACGAGAGACCCAGTACTTC	CASSIGDSKRETQYF
TRBJ1-4	TRBV10-2	-	-	TGCGCCAGCAGCCTGGACGGGGAAGGGTATGAAAAACTGTTTTTT	CASSLDGEGYEKLFF
TRBJ1-2	TRBV7-2	-	once	TGTGCCAGCAGCTACGGGACATCGGATGGCTACACCTTC	CASSYGTSDGYTF
TRBJ2-5	TRBV20-1	-	-	TGCAGTGCTAGAACTCCCGAGACCCAGTACTTC	CSARTPETQYF